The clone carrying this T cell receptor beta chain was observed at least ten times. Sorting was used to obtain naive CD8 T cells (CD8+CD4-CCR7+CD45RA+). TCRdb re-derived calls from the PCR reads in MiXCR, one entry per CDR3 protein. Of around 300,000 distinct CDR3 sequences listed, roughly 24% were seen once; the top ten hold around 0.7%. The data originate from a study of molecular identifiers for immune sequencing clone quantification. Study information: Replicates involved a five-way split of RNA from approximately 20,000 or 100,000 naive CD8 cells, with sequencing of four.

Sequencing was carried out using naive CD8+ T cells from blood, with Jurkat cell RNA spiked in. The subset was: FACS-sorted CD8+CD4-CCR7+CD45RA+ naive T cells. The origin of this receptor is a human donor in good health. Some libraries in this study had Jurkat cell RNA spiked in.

CDR3: CASSLGAGRQPQHF. The DNA for the CDR3 is TGTGCCAGCAGTTTAGGGGCTGGGCGGCAGCCCCAGCATTTT. The genes are TRBV28 and TRBJ1-5, with a tentative D call TRBD1 (5 bases). The CDR3 is 14 residues long. The ends were cut back, 2 bases at V and 7 bases at J, with 12 bases in the middle. Germline assignment: CDR1 MDHEN and CDR2 SYDVKM.